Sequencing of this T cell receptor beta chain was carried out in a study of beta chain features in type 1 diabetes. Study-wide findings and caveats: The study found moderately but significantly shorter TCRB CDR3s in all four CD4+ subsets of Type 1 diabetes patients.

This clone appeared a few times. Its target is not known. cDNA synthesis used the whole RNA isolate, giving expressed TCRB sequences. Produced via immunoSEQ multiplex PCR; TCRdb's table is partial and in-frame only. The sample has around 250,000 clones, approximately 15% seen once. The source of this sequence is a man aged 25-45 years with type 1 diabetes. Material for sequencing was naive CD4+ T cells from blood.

The CDR3 nucleotides are TGTGCCAGCAGCGTAGACGACAGGGGCACCTACGAGCAGTACTTC. This gives the protein CASSVDDRGTYEQYF. The J gene is TRBJ2-7, the V gene TRBV9, with 8 bases matching TRBD1. Trimming removed 0 bases from V and 2 bases from J; junction bases left unmatched: 4. There are 15 residues in the CDR3. Looked up from germline, CDR1 is SGDLS and CDR2 is YYNGEE.